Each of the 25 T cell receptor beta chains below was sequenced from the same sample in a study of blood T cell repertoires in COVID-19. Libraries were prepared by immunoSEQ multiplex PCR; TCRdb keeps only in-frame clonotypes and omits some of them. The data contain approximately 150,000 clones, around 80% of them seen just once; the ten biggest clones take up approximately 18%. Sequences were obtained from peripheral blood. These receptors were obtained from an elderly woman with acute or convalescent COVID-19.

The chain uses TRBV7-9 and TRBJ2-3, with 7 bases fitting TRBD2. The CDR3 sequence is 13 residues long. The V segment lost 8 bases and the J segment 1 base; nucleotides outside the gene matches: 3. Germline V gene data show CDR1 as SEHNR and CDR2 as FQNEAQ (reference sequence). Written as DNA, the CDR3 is TGTGCCAGCTCGGCGGGGGGCACAGATACGCAGTATTTT. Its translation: CASSAGGTDTQYF. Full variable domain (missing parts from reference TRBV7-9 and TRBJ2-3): DTGVSQNPRHKITKRGQNVTFRCDPISEHNRLYWYRQTLGQGPEFLTYFQNEAQLEKSRLLSDRFSAERPKGSFSTLEIQRTEQGDSAMYLCASSAGGTDTQYFGPGTRLTVL.

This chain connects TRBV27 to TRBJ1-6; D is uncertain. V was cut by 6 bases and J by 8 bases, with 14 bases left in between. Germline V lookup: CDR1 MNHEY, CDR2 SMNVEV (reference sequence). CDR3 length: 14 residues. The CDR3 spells CASSPSGVYSPLHF. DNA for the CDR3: TGTGCCAGCAGCCCGAGCGGGGTGTATTCACCCCTCCACTTT.

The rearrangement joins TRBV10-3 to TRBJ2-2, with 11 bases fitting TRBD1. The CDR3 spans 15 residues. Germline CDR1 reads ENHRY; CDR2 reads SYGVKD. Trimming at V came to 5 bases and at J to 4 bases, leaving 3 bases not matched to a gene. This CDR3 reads CAISSGTGGTGELFF. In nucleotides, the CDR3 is TGTGCCATCAGTTCCGGGACAGGGGGCACCGGGGAGCTGTTTTTT.

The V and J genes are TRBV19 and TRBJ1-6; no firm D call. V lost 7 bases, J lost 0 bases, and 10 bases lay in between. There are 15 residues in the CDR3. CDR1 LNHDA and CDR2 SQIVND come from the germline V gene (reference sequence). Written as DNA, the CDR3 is TGTGCCAGTAACTCCCTGAGCTCCTATAATTCACCCCTCCACTTT. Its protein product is CASNSLSSYNSPLHF.

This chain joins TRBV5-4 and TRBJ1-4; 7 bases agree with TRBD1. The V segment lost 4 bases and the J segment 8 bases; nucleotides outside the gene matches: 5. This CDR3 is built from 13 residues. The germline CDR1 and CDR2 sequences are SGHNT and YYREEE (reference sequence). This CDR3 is CASSRDSSEKLFF. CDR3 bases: TGTGCCAGCAGCCGGGACAGTAGCGAAAAACTGTTTTTT.

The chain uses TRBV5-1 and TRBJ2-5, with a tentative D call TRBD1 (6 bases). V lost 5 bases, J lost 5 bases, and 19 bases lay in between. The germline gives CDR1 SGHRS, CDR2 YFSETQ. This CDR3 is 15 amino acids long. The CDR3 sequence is CASSPSPGQSETQYF. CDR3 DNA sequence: TGCGCCAGCAGTCCTAGTCCGGGACAATCGGAGACCCAGTACTTC.

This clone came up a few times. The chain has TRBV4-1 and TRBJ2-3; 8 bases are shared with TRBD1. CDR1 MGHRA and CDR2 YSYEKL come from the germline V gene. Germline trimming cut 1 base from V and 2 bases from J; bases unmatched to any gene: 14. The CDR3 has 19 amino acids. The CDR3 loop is CASSQALMTGVKTTDTQYF. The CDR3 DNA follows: TGCGCCAGCAGCCAAGCCCTAATGACAGGGGTTAAGACCACAGATACGCAGTATTTT.

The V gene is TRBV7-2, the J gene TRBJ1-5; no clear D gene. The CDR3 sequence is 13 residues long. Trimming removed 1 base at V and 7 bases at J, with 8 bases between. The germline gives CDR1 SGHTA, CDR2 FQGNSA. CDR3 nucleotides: TGTGCCAGCAGCTTAGAGCGCGGACAGCCCCAGCATTTT. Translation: CASSLERGQPQHF.

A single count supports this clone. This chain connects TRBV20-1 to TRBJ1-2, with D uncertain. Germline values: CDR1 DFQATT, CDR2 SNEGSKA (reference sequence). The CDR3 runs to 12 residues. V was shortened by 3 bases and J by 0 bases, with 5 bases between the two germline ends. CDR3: CSASAANYGYTF. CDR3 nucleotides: TGCAGTGCTAGTGCTGCTAACTATGGCTACACCTTC.

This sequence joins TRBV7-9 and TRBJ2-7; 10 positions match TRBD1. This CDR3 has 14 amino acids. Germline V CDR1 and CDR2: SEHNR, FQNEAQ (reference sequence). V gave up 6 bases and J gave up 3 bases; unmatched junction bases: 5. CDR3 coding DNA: TGTGCCAGCAGAGGGGACAGGGGCTACTACGAGCAGTACTTC. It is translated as CASRGDRGYYEQYF.

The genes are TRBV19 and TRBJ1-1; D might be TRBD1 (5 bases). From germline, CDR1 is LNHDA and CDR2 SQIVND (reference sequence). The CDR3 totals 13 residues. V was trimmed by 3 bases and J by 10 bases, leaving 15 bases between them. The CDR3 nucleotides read TGTGCCAGTAGTATCGGGACGGCGGGGGGAGCTTTCTTT. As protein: CASSIGTAGGAFF.

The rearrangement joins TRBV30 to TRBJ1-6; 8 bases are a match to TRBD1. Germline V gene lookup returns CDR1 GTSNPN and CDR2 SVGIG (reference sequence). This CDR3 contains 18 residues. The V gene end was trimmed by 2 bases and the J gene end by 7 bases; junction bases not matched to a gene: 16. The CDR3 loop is CAWSLTGAPTDRNSPLHF. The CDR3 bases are TGTGCCTGGAGTTTGACAGGGGCCCCTACCGATAGAAATTCACCCCTCCACTTT. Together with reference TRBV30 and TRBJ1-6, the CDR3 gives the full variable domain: SQTIHQWPATLVQPVGSPLSLECTVEGTSNPNLYWYRQAAGRGLQLLFYSVGIGQISSEVPQNLSASRPQDRQFILSSKKLLLSDSGFYLCAWSLTGAPTDRNSPLHFGNGTRLTVT.

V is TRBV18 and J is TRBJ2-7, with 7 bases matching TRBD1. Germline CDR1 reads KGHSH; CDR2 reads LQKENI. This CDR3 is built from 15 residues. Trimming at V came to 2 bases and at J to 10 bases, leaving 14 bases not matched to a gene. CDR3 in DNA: TGTGCCAGCTCACCATTACAGGGGCCCCAAAGTGGTCAGTACTTC. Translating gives CASSPLQGPQSGQYF.

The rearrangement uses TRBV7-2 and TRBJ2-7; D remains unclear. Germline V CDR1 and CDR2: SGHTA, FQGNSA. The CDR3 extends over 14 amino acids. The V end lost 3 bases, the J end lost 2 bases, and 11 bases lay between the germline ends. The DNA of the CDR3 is TGTGCCAGCAGCTTTCGTGGTGACACCTACGAGCAGTACTTC. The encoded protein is CASSFRGDTYEQYF.

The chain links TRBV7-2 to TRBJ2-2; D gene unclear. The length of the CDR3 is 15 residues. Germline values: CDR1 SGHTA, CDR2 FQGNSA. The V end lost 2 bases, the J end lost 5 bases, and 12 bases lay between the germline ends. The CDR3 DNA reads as TGTGCCAGCAGCTTAATAACAGCCGCAACCGGGGAGCTGTTTTTT. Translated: CASSLITAATGELFF.

The CDR3 region has the DNA TGTGCCAGCACAACGGTCTGGACAGACACAGATACGCAGTATTTT. Its protein product is CASTTVWTDTDTQYF. The rearrangement uses TRBV2 and TRBJ2-3, with D tentatively TRBD1 (6 bases). The CDR3 covers 15 residues. Germline assignment: CDR1 SNHLY and CDR2 FYNNEI. The ends were cut back, 7 bases at V and 2 bases at J, with 16 bases in the middle.

CDR3 DNA sequence: TGTGCCAGCAGTTTAGATAGGACAACTAACTATGGCTACACCTTC. Translating it yields CASSLDRTTNYGYTF. The chain has TRBV27 and TRBJ1-2; D is perhaps TRBD1 (5 bases). The length of the CDR3 is 15 residues. V shed 2 bases and J shed 0 bases, with 10 bases lying between them. Germline V gene lookup returns CDR1 MNHEY and CDR2 SMNVEV (reference sequence).

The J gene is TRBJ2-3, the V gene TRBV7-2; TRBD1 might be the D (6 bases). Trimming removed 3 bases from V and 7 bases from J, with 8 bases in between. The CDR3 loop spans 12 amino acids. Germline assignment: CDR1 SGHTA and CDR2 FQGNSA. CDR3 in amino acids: CASSFQGNTQYF. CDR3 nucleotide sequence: TGTGCCAGCAGCTTCCAGGGGAATACGCAGTATTTT.

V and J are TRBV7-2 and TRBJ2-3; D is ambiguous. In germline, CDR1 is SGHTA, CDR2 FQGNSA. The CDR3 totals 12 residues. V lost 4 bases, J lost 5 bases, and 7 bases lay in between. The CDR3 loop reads CASSYTLDTQYF. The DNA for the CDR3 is TGTGCCAGCAGCTACACGTTAGATACGCAGTATTTT. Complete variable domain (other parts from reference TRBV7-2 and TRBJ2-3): GAGVSQSPSNKVTEKGKDVELRCDPISGHTALYWYRQSLGQGLEFLIYFQGNSAPDKSGLPSDRFSAERTGGSVSTLTIQRTQQEDSAVYLCASSYTLDTQYFGPGTRLTVL.

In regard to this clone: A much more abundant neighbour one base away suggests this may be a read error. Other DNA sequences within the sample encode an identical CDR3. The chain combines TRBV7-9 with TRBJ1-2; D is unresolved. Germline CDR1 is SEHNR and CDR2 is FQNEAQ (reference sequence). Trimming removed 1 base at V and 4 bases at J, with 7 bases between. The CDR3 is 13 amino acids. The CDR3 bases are TGTGCCAGCAGCTTAGGCCAGTTCTATGGCTACACCTTC. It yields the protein CASSLGQFYGYTF.

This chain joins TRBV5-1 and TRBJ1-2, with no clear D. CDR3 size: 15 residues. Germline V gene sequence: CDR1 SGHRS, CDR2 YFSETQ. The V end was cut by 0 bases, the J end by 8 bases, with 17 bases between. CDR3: CASSLDTPRMEGYTF. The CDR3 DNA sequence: TGCGCCAGCAGCTTGGACACCCCGCGGATGGAGGGCTACACCTTC.

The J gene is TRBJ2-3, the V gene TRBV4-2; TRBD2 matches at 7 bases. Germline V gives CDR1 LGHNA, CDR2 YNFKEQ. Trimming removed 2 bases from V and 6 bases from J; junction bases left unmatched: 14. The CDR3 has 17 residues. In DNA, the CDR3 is TGTGCCAGCAGCCAATCATCGAGCGGCGGGAGATTCGATACGCAGTATTTT. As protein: CASSQSSSGGRFDTQYF.

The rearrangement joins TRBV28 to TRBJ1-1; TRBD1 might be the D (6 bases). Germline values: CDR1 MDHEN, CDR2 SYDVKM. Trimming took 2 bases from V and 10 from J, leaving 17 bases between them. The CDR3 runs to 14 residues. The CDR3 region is CASSLATLRGGAFF. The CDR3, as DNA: TGTGCCAGCAGTTTAGCAACTCTTAGGGGGGGAGCTTTCTTT. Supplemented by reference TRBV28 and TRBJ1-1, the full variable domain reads DVKVTQSSRYLVKRTGEKVFLECVQDMDHENMFWYRQDPGLGLRLIYFSYDVKMKEKGDIPEGYSVSREKKERFSLILESASTNQTSMYLCASSLATLRGGAFFGQGTRLTVV.

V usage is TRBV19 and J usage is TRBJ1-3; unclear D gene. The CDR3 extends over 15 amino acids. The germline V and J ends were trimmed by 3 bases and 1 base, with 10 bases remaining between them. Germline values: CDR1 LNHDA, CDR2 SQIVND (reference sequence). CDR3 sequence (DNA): TGTGCCAGTAGTATTTTCGCGGGATCTGGAAACACCATATATTTT. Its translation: CASSIFAGSGNTIYF.

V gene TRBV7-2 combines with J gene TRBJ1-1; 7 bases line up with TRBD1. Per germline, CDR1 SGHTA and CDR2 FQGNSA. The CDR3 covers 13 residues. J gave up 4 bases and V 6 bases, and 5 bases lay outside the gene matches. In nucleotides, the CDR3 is TGTGCCAGCAGAACCGGGACAGCCACTGAAGCTTTCTTT. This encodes CASRTGTATEAFF.